The clone carrying this T cell receptor beta chain was seen just once. The germline V gene encodes CDR1 KGHSH and CDR2 LQKENI. With V trimmed by 2 bases and J by 1 base, 5 bases remained unmatched. This CDR3 spans 15 amino acids. The sample is drawn from a study of blood T cell repertoires in COVID-19. Study information: COVID-19 samples collected from the United States, Italy and Spain covered acute and convalescent phases. Nucleic acid was either cDNA or gDNA, and it came from T cells, B-cell-depleted T cells, or PBMCs.

Methods used by the authors: From reference gene primer amplification, estimates of nucleated cell counts were derived. Produced via immunoSEQ multiplex PCR; TCRdb's table is partial and in-frame only. Clone size and the V and J calls come from that table; the DNA yielded D and trimming. The table shows 200,000 to 250,000 clones, with approximately 82% occurring only once. The chain couples TRBV18 to TRBJ2-7; 7 positions agree with TRBD2. The clonotype comes from a woman aged 80 or over with acute or convalescent COVID-19. Sequencing was carried out using peripheral blood. The CDR3 loop reads CASSPSGARSYEQYF. The CDR3, as DNA: TGTGCCAGCTCACCAAGCGGGGCCCGATCCTACGAGCAGTACTTC. The full variable domain, its missing parts supplied by reference TRBV18 and TRBJ2-7, is NAGVMQNPRHLVRRRGQEARLRCSPMKGHSHVYWYRQLPEEGLKFMVYLQKENIIDESGMPKERFSAEFPKEGPSILRIQQVVRGDSAAYFCASSPSGARSYEQYFGPGTRLTVT.